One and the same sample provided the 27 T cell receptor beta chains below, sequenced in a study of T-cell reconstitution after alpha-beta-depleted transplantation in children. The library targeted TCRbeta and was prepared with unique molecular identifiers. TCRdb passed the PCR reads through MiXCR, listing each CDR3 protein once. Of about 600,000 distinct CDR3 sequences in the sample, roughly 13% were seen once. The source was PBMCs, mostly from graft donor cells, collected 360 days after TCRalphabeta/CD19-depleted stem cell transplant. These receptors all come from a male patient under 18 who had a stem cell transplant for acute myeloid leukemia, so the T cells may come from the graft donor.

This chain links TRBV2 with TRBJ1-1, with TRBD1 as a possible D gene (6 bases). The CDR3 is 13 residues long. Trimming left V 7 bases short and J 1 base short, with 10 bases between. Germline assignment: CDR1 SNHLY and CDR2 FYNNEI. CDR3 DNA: TGTGCCAGCATATGGGGGCCGAACACTGAAGCTTTCTTT. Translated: CASIWGPNTEAFF.

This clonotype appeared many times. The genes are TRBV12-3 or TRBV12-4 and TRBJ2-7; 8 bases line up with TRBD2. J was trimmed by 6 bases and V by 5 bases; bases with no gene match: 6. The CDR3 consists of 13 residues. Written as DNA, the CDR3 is TGTGCCAGCAGTCCCAGCGGGAGAGGCGAGCAGTACTTC. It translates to CASSPSGRGEQYF.

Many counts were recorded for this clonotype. The CDR3 DNA reads TGTGCCACCAGCAGAGAGGGGTGGGAGACCCAGTACTTC. It translates to CATSREGWETQYF. The chain uses TRBV15 and TRBJ2-5; D not resolved. The germline gives CDR1 LNHNV, CDR2 YYDKDF (reference sequence). V lost 0 bases and J lost 5, with 7 bases in between. The CDR3 contains 13 residues.

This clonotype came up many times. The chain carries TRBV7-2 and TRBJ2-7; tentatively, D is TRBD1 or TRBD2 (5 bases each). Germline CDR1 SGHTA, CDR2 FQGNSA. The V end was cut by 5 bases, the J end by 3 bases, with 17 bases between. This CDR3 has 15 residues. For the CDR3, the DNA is TGTGCCAGCAGCCTCCGTACTAGGGGTGGCTACGAGCAGTACTTC. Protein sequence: CASSLRTRGGYEQYF.

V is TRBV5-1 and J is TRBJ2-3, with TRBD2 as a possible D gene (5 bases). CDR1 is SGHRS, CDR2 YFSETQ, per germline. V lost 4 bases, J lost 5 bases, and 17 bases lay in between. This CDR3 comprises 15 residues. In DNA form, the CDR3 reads TGCGCCAGCAGCACTGTGCTAGCAGCCCAAGATACGCAGTATTTT. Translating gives CASSTVLAAQDTQYF.

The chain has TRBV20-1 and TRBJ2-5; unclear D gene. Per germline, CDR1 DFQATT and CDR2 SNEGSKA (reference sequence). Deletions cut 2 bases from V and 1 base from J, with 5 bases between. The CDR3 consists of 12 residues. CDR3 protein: CSARRSQETQYF. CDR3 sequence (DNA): TGCAGTGCTAGACGGAGCCAAGAGACCCAGTACTTC.

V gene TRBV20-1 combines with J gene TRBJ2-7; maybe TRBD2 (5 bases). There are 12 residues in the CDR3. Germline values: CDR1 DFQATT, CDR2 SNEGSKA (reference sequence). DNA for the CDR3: TGCTCCACGGGGTTCAAGGACTACGAGCAGTACTTC. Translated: CSTGFKDYEQYF.

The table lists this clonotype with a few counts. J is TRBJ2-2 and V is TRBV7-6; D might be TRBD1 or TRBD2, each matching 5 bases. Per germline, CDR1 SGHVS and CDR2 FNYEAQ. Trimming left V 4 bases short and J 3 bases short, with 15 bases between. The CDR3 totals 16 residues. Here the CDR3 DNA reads TGTGCCAGCAGCTCCTCCGGGGCAGAAGACACCGGGGAGCTGTTTTTT. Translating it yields CASSSSGAEDTGELFF.

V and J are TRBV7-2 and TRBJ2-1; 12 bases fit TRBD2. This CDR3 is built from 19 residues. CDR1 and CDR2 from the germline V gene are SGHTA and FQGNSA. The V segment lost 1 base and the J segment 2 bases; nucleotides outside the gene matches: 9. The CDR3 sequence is CASSLELLAGGQPYNEQFF. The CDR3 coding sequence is TGTGCCAGCAGCTTAGAATTACTAGCGGGAGGCCAGCCCTACAATGAGCAGTTCTTC.

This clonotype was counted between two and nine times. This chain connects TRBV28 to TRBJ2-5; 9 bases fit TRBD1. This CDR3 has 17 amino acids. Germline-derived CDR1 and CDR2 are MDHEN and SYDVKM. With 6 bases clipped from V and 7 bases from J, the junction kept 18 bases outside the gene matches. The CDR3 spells CASRIPGQGGAMATQYF. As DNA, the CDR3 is TGTGCCAGCAGGATCCCGGGACAGGGTGGGGCAATGGCGACCCAGTACTTC.

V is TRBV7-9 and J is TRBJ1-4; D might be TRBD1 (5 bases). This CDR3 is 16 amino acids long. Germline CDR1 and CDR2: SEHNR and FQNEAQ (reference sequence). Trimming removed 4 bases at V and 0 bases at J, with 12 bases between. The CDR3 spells CASSYPRGTTNEKLFF. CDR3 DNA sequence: TGTGCCAGCAGCTATCCCCGGGGGACAACTAATGAAAAACTGTTTTTT.

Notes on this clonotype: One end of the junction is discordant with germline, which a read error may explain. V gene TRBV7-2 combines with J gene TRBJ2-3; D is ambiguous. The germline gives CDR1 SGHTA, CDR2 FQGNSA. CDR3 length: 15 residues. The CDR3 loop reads CASSLGPLFTDTEYF. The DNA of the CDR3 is TGTGCCAGCAGCTTAGGTCCGCTGTTCACAGATACGGAGTATTTC.

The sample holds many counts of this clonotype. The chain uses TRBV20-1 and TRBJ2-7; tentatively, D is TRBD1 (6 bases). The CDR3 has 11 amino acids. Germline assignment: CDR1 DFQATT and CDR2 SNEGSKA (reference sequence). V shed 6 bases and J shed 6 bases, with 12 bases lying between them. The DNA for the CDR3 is TGCAGTGCCGCTTTAGGGGGCGAGCAGTACTTC. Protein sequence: CSAALGGEQYF.

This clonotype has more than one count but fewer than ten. The CDR3 DNA follows: TGTGCCAGCAGTTACCTAGCGGGAGGGATCTACAATGAGCAGTTCTTC. The encoded protein is CASSYLAGGIYNEQFF. The J gene is TRBJ2-1, the V gene TRBV28, with 12 nucleotides matching TRBD2. Germline CDR1 reads MDHEN; CDR2 reads SYDVKM. The CDR3 covers 16 residues. V shed 4 bases, J shed 3 bases, and the junction held 4 bases outside the gene matches.

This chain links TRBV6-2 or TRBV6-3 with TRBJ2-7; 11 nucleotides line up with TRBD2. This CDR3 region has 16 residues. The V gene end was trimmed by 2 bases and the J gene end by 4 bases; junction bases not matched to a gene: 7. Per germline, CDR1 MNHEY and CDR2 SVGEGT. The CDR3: CASSYDQTSGRYEQYF. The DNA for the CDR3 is TGTGCCAGCAGTTACGACCAAACTAGCGGGAGATACGAGCAGTACTTC.

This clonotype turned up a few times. The CDR3 DNA follows: TGCAGTGCTCCCTTTGGGTTTGGGCAAGAGACCCAGTACTTC. It specifies CSAPFGFGQETQYF. The chain has TRBV20-1 and TRBJ2-5; D is uncertain. CDR3 length equals 14 residues. Germline CDR1 DFQATT, CDR2 SNEGSKA (reference sequence). Trimming took 5 bases from V and 2 from J, leaving 15 bases between them.

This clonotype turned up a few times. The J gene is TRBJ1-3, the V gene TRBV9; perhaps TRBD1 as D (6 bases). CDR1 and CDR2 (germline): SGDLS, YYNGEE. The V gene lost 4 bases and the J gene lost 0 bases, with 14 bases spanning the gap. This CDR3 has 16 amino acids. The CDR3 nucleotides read TGTGCCAGCAGCCTCAAAACAGGGTTCTCTGGAAACACCATATATTTT. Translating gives CASSLKTGFSGNTIYF.

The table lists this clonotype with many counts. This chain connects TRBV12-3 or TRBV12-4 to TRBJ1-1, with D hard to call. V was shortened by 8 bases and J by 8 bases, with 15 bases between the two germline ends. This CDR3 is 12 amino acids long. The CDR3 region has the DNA TGTGCCAGCGGCCAAGCAGGCTCCGAAGCTTTCTTT. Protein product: CASGQAGSEAFF.

CDR3 nucleotides: TGTGCCAGCAGCTTAGCATTACGGACTCTCACCAGCTCCTACAATGAGCAGTTCTTC. Residues: CASSLALRTLTSSYNEQFF. V usage is TRBV7-8 and J usage is TRBJ2-1, with D perhaps matching TRBD2 (5 bases). V lost 0 bases to trimming and J lost 0 bases, with 18 bases between them. Germline loops: CDR1 SGHVS, CDR2 FQNEAQ. The CDR3 length is 19 residues.

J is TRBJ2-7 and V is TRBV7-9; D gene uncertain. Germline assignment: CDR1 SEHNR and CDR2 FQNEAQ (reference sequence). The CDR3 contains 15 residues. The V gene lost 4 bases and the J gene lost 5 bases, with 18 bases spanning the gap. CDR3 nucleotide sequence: TGTGCCAGCAGCTATGAGGTGAGACGAGGAAACGAGCAGTACTTC. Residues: CASSYEVRRGNEQYF. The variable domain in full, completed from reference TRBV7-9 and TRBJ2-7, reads DTGVSQNPRHKITKRGQNVTFRCDPISEHNRLYWYRQTLGQGPEFLTYFQNEAQLEKSRLLSDRFSAERPKGSFSTLEIQRTEQGDSAMYLCASSYEVRRGNEQYFGPGTRLTVT.

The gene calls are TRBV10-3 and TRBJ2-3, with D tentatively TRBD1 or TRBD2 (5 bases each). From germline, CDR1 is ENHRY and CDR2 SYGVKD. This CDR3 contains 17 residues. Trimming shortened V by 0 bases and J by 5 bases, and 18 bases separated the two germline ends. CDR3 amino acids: CAISESQTTTGLDTQYF. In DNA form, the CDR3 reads TGTGCCATCAGTGAGTCTCAAACTACAACGGGGCTAGATACGCAGTATTTT.

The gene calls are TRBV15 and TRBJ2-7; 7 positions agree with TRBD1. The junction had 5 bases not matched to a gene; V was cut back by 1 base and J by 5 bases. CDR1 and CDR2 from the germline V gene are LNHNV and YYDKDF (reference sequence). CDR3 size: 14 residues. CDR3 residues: CATSRAGTANEQYF. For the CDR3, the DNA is TGTGCCACCAGCAGAGCCGGGACAGCTAACGAGCAGTACTTC. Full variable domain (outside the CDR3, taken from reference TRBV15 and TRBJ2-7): DAMVIQNPRYQVTQFGKPVTLSCSQTLNHNVMYWYQQKSSQAPKLLFHYYDKDFNNEADTPDNFQSRRPNTSFCFLDIRSPGLGDTAMYLCATSRAGTANEQYFGPGTRLTVT.

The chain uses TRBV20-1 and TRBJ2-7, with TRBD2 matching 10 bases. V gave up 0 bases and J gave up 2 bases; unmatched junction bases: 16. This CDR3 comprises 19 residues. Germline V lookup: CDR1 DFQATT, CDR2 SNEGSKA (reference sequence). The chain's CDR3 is CSARDLGTSALPYAYEQYF. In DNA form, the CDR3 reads TGCAGTGCTAGAGATCTGGGGACTAGCGCCCTCCCCTATGCCTACGAGCAGTACTTC.

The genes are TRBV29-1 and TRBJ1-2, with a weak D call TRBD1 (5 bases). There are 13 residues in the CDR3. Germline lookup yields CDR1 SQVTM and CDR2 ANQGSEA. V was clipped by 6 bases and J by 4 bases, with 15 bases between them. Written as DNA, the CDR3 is TGCAGCGTGGCCACGGGGGGGTTCTATGGCTACACCTTC. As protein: CSVATGGFYGYTF.

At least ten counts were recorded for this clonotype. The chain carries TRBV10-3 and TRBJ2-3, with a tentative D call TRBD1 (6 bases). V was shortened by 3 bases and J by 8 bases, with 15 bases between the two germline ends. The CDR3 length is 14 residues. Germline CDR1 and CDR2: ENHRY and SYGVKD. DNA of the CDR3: TGTGCCATCAGTGACCGGGGACAAGGGGGTACGCAGTATTTT. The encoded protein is CAISDRGQGGTQYF.

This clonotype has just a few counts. In DNA, the CDR3 is TGTGCCAGCAGTTACTTCGACGGACCTTCCTACGAGCAGTACTTC. Translation: CASSYFDGPSYEQYF. The chain recombines TRBV6-2 or TRBV6-3 with TRBJ2-7, with D hard to call. This CDR3 is 15 amino acids long. CDR1 and CDR2 from the germline V gene are MNHEY and SVGEGT. Trimming left V 1 base short and J 1 base short, with 11 bases between.

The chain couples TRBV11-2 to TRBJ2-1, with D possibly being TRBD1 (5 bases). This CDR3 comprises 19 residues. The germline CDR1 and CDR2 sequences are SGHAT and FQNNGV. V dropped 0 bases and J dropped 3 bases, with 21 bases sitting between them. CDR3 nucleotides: TGTGCCAGCAGCTTAGATCTAATCTCGGCAGGGCCCAGCTACAATGAGCAGTTCTTC. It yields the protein CASSLDLISAGPSYNEQFF. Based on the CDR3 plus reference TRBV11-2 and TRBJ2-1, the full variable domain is EAGVAQSPRYKIIEKRQSVAFWCNPISGHATLYWYQQILGQGPKLLIQFQNNGVVDDSQLPKDRFSAERLKGVDSTLKIQPAKLEDSAVYLCASSLDLISAGPSYNEQFFGPGTRLTVL.